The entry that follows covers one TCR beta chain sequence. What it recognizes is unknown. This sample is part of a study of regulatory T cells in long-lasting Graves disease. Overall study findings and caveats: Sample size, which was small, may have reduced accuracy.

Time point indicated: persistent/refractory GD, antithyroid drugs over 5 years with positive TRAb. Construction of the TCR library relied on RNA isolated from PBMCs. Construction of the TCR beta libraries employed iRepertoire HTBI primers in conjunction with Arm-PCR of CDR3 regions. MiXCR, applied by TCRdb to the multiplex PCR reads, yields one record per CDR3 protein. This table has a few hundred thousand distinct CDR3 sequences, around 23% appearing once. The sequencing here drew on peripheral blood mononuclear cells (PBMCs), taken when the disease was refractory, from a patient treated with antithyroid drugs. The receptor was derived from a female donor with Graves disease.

CDR3 protein: CSAPPRGSNYEQYF. DNA for the CDR3: TGCAGTGCTCCTCCCCGGGGGAGCAACTACGAGCAGTACTTC. The chain joins TRBV20-1 to TRBJ2-7; perhaps TRBD2 as D (6 bases). There are 14 residues in the CDR3. The germline V gene has CDR1 DFQATT and CDR2 SNEGSKA (reference sequence). Trimming removed 5 bases from V and 3 bases from J, with 17 bases in between.